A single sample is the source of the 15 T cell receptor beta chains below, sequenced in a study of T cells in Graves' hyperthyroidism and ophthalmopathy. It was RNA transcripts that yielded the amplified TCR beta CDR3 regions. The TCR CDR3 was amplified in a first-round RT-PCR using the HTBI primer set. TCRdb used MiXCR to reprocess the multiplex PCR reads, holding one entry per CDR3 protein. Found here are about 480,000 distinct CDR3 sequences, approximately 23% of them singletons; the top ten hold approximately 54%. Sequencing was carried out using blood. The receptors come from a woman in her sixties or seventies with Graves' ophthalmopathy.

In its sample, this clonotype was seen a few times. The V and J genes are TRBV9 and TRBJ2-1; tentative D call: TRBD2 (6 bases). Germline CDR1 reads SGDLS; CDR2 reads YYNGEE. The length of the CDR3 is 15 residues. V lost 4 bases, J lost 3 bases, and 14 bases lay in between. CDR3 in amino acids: CASSPTPTSYNEQFF. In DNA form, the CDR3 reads TGTGCCAGCAGCCCGACGCCGACTAGCTACAATGAGCAGTTCTTC.

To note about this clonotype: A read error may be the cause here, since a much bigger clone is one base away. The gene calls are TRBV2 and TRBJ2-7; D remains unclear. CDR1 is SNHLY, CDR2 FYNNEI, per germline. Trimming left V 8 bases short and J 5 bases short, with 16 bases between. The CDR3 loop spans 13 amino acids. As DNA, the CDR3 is TGTGCCAGCGGCGCTAGGAGATCCCACGAGCAGTACTTC. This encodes CASGARRSHEQYF.

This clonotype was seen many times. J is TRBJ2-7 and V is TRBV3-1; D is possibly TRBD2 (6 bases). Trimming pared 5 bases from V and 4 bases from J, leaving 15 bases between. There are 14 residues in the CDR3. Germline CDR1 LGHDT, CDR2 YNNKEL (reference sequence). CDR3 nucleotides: TGTGCCAGCAGCTCGGACTACCGCTCTTACGAGCAGTACTTC. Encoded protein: CASSSDYRSYEQYF.

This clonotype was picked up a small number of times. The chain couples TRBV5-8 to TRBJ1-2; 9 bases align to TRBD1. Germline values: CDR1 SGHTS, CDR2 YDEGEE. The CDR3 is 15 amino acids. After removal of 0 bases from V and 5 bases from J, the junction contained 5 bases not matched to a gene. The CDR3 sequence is CASSLAGTGTYGYTF. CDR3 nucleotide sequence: TGTGCCAGCAGCTTGGCCGGGACAGGGACTTATGGCTACACCTTC.

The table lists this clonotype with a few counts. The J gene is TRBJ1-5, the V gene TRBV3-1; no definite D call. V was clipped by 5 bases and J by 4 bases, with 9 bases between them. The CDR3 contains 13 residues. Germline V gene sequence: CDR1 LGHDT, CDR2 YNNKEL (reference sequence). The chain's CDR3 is CASSDGRNQPQHF. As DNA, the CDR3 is TGTGCCAGCAGCGATGGACGAAATCAGCCCCAGCATTTT.

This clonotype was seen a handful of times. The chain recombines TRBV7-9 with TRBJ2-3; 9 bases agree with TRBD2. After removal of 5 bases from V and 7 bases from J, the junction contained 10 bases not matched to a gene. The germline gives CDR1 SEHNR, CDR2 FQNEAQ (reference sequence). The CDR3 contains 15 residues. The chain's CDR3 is CASSPSSGRSNTQYF. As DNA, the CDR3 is TGTGCCAGCAGCCCGAGTAGCGGGAGATCAAATACGCAGTATTTT.

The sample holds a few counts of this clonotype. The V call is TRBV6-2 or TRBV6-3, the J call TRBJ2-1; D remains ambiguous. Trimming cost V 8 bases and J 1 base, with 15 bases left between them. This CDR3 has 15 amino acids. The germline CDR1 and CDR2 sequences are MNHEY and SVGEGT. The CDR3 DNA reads TGTGCCAGCGTTGGACGGGCTTTATCCTACAATGAGCAGTTCTTC. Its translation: CASVGRALSYNEQFF.

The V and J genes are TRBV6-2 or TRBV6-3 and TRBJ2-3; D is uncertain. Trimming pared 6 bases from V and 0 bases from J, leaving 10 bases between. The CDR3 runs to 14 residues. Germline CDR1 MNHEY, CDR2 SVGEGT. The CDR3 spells CASRAESSTDTQYF. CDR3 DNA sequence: TGTGCCAGCAGGGCGGAGAGTAGCACAGATACGCAGTATTTT.

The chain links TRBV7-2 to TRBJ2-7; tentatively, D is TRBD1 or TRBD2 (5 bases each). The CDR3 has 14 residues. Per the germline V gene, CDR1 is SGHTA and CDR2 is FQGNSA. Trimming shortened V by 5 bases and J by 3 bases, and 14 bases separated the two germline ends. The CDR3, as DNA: TGTGCCAGCAGCCGGGACCCTCGGGACTACGAGCAGTACTTC. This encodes CASSRDPRDYEQYF.

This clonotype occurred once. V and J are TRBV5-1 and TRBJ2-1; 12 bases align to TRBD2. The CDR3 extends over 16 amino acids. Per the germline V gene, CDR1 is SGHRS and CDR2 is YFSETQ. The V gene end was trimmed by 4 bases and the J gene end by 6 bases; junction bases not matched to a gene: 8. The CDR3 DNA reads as TGCGCCAGCAGCCGTAGACTAGCGGGAGTTCGCAATGAGCAGTTCTTC. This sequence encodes CASSRRLAGVRNEQFF. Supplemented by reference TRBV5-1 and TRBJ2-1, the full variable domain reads KAGVTQTPRYLIKTRGQQVTLSCSPISGHRSVSWYQQTPGQGLQFLFEYFSETQRNKGNFPGRFSGRQFSNSRSEMNVSTLELGDSALYLCASSRRLAGVRNEQFFGPGTRLTVL.

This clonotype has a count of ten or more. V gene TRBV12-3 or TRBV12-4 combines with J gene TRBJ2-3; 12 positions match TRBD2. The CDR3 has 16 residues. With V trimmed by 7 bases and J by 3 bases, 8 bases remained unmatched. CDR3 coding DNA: TGTGCCAGCACCAAAGGACTAGCGGGAAGTACAGATACGCAGTATTTT. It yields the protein CASTKGLAGSTDTQYF.

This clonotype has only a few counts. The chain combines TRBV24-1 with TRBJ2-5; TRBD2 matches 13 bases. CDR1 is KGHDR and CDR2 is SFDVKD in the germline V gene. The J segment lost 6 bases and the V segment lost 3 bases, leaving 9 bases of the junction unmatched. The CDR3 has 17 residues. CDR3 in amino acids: CATSDPWTSGGVQTQYF. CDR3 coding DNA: TGTGCCACCAGTGATCCCTGGACTAGCGGGGGAGTGCAGACCCAGTACTTC.

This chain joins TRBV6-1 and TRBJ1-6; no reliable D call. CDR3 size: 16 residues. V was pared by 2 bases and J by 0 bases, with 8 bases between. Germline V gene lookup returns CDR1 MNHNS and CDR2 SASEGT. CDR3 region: CASSELMSSYNSPLHF. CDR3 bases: TGTGCCAGCAGTGAACTGATGAGCTCCTATAATTCACCCCTCCACTTT.

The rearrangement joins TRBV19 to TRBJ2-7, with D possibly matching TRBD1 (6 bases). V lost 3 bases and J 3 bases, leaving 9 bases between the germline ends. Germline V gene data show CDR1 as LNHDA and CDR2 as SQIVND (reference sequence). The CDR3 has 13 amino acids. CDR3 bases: TGTGCCAGTAGTATGAAGGACAGCTACGAGCAGTACTTC. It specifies CASSMKDSYEQYF.

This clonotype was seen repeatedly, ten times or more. CDR3 nucleotides: TGTGCCAGCAGGACGTCCGGGACAGGGGTCCGGGAGACCCAGTACTTC. Translation gives CASRTSGTGVRETQYF. The chain joins TRBV6-2 or TRBV6-3 to TRBJ2-5, with 10 nucleotides matching TRBD1. Germline CDR1 is MNHEY and CDR2 is SVGEGT. V shed 6 bases and J 5 bases; nucleotides not matched to a gene: 12. The CDR3 totals 16 residues.